This section outlines one T cell receptor (beta chain) sequence together with its context. There is no known antigen for this receptor. Base qualities are not provided; no much larger clone lies one nucleotide away. The sample is drawn from a study of OX40 agonist ivuxolimab in advanced cancers. Regarding the study in general: Ivuxolimab was an agonistic, fully human IgG2 monoclonal antibody directed against OX40 (CD134), a costimulatory receptor. Intravenous ivuxolimab was administered to patients every 2 weeks at six dose levels: 0.01, 0.1, 0.3, 1.5, 3 and 10 mg/kg. Among the approximately 54 dose-escalation patients, about 20 had hepatocellular carcinoma, 15 or so melanoma, 9 renal cell carcinoma and 9 head and neck cancer. In the dose-escalation cohort, 82.7% of patients were male, and the mean age was around 60 years, with a range of about 23 to 80. Patients were allowed to have had prior anti-PD-1, anti-PD-L1 or anti-CTLA-4 therapy, and 40% of the dose-escalation patients had been treated with checkpoint inhibitors. Three dose-escalation patients achieved partial responses, one with hepatocellular carcinoma and two with cutaneous melanoma. Peripheral TCRbeta sequencing aimed to test whether ivuxolimab altered TCR sequence diversity and caused clonal T-cell expansion. The paper covers the monotherapy dose-escalation part of the phase I ivuxolimab trial, which included N ≈ 57 patients.

Genomic DNA was extracted from sorted cells for sequencing of the TCRbeta CDR3 region. The immunoSEQ Assay was used to sequence the TCRbeta CDR3 regions. Imported from immuneACCESS, the table was reduced by TCRdb to in-frame sequences with V and J called. These copies leave out some clones; in studies compared against another copy, an unresolved V gene accounts for under half, and the cause of the remainder is not known. The sample table shows tens of thousands of clones, and 88% are seen once. Of the sample, around 4.3% falls within the top ten clones. CDR1 and CDR2, looked up from the germline V gene, are SNHLY and FYNNEI. The CDR3, from cysteine to phenylalanine, totals 15 residues. Kept here is only the CDR3 DNA, which spans 45 bases and is read in frame from base 1. Cut back by 7 bases and 5 bases, the V and J ends lie 18 bases apart. Summary of the overall study and its limitations: Antigen specificity was not determined for the clonally expanded peripheral T cells. On average, CD8+ T cells showed more expanded clones than CD4+ T cells after ivuxolimab. At doses from 0.1 to 3.0 mg/kg, clonal expansion was seen in both CD4+ and CD8+ blood T cells between baseline and week 6. Low levels of normalized T-cell clonal expansion were also shown by some nonresponding patients. Partial responders in the 0.1-3.0 mg/kg groups had among the lowest normalized peripheral clonal expansion, especially among CD8+ T cells.

Patients with a history of autoimmune disease or receiving systemic immunosuppression were excluded from the trial. In every dose cohort, peripheral blood was drawn for TCR sequencing at baseline, cycle 4 day 1, and cycle 7 day 1. The samples were drawn from a first-in-human, open-label, multicenter phase I dose-escalation trial of ivuxolimab. Adults with locally advanced or metastatic melanoma, renal cell carcinoma, hepatocellular carcinoma or head and neck squamous cell carcinoma were enrolled in the trial. CD4+ and CD8+ T cells were sorted separately from peripheral blood before TCR sequencing. The sample was CD4+ or CD8+ T cells sorted from blood, taken in a trial of the OX40 agonist ivuxolimab. In this chain, TRBV2 is recombined with TRBJ2-1, with a tentative D gene TRBD2 over 6 matching bases. The sequence was collected from an adult with an advanced solid tumor such as melanoma, head and neck, liver or kidney cancer. The CDR3 corresponds to CASTRRAILDNEQFF. DNA sequence: TGTGCCAGCACGCGGAGGGCCATCTTAGACAATGAGCAGTTCTTC.